The 6 T cell receptor beta chains presented below share a single source sample, sequenced in a study of blood T cell repertoires in COVID-19. Generated by immunoSEQ multiplex PCR, the TCRdb table keeps only in-frame clones and is missing some. Here the sample spans 100,000 to 150,000 clones, around 85% being singletons. The source material was peripheral blood. These receptors were obtained from a man aged 25 to 40 with COVID-19, enrolled during active disease.

This rearrangement joins TRBV10-2 to TRBJ1-1; 9 bases map to TRBD1. CDR1 is WSHSY, CDR2 SAAADI, per germline. The junction had 5 bases not matched to a gene; V was cut back by 7 bases and J by 5 bases. This CDR3 region has 13 residues. This CDR3 reads CASTWDRETEAFF. CDR3 coding DNA: TGCGCCAGCACATGGGACAGGGAGACTGAAGCTTTCTTT.

This clone was detected only a few times. This rearrangement joins TRBV6-5 to TRBJ2-3; D may be TRBD1 (5 bases). Trimming took 8 bases from V and 3 from J, leaving 9 bases between them. CDR3 length: 12 amino acids. Germline V gives CDR1 MNHEY, CDR2 SVGAGI. The CDR3 reads CASRSGTDTQYF. The CDR3 bases are TGTGCCAGCCGTTCAGGGACAGATACGCAGTATTTT.

The chain combines TRBV7-9 with TRBJ2-3; D perhaps matches TRBD2 (5 bases). Trimming cost V 2 bases and J 4 bases, with 10 bases left between them. CDR1 and CDR2 (germline): SEHNR, FQNEAQ (reference sequence). CDR3 size: 14 residues. The CDR3 DNA follows: TGTGCCAGCAGCTTAACGGGGAGCGCAGATACGCAGTATTTT. The encoded protein is CASSLTGSADTQYF.

This clone was seen a single time. The chain has TRBV6-6 and TRBJ1-5, with 8 bases lining up with TRBD1. The V gene's germline CDR1 is MNHNY and CDR2 SVGAGI (reference sequence). CDR3 length equals 17 residues. The J segment lost 1 base and the V segment lost 5 bases, leaving 10 bases of the junction unmatched. The CDR3 sequence: CASSPRQGWSSNQPQHF. CDR3 DNA sequence: TGTGCCAGCAGTCCCCGACAGGGGTGGTCGAGCAATCAGCCCCAGCATTTT.

The chain is built from TRBV15 and TRBJ2-5, with TRBD1 matching 9 bases. Germline V gene sequence: CDR1 LNHNV, CDR2 YYDKDF (reference sequence). The CDR3 extends over 17 amino acids. J lost 4 bases, V lost 7 bases, and 16 bases had no gene match. The CDR3: CATKAKQGALRGETQYF. The CDR3 DNA follows: TGTGCCACCAAGGCGAAACAGGGGGCCCTGAGGGGAGAGACCCAGTACTTC.

This chain links TRBV30 with TRBJ1-2; D unclear. V was shortened by 3 bases and J by 4 bases, with 21 bases between the two germline ends. This CDR3 spans 16 amino acids. The germline gives CDR1 GTSNPN, CDR2 SVGIG (reference sequence). The CDR3 here is CAWSRDYRNLIYGYTF. DNA for the CDR3: TGTGCCTGGAGCCGGGATTATCGAAACTTGATCTATGGCTACACCTTC.